Sequencing of this T cell receptor (beta chain) was carried out in a study of T cell responses to AZD1222 COVID-19 vaccine. Whole-study findings and limits: Spike-specific TCR breadth and depth went up after people got two AZD1222 doses. CD4 TCRs linked to vaccination spanned spike, dominating at 160-218 and 743-854. White British people made up most donors, females outnumbered males, and clonal diversity was possibly underestimated.

The assay was immunoSEQ multiplex PCR, and TCRdb's table has in-frame clones only and misses some. The data show 90,000 to 120,000 clones, roughly 85% seen once. The CDR3 extends over 14 amino acids. V was pared by 5 bases and J by 1 base, with 2 bases of the junction left unmatched. Germline values: CDR1 SGHRS, CDR2 YFSETQ. Comment on this clone: Its antigen is not identified.

The clonotype comes from an adult who received the AZD1222 COVID-19 vaccine. The chain uses TRBV5-1 and TRBJ2-2; 7 nucleotides line up with TRBD1. Sequenced here: peripheral blood, sampled 28 days after the second AZD1222 dose. CDR3 sequence: CASSRQGNTGELFF. The DNA of the CDR3 is TGCGCCAGCAGTCGACAGGGGAACACCGGGGAGCTGTTTTTT.